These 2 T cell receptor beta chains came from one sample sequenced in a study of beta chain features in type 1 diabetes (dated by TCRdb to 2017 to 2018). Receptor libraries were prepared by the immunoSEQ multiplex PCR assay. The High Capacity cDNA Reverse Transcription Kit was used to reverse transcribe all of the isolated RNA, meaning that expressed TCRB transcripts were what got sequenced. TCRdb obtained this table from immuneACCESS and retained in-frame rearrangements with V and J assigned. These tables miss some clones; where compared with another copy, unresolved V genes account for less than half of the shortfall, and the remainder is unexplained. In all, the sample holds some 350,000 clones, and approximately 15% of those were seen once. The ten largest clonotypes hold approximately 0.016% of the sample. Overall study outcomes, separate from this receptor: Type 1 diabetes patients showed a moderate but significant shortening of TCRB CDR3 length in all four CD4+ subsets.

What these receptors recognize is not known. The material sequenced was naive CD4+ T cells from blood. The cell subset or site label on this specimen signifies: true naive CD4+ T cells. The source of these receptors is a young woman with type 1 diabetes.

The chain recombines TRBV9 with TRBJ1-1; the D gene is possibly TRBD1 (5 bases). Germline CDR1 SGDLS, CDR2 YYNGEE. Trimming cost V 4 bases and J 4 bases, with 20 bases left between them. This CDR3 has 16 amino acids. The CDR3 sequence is CASSPRQSITGTEAFF. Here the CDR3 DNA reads TGTGCCAGCAGCCCCCGACAGAGTATAACGGGCACTGAAGCTTTCTTT.

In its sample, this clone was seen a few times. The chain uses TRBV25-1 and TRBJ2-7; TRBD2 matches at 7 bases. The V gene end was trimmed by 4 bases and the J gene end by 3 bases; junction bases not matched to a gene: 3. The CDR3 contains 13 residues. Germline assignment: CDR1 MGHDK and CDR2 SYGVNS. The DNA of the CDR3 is TGTGCCAGCAGTGGGGCGGGGGTCTACGAGCAGTACTTC. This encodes CASSGAGVYEQYF.